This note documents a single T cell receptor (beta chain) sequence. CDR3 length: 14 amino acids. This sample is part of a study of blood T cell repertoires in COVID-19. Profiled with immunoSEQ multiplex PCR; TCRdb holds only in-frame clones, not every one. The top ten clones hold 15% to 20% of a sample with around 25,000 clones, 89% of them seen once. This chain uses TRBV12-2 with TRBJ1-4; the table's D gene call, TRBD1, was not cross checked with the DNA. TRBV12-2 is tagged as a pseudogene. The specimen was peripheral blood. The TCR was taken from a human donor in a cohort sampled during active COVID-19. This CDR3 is CASRLQSTNEKLFF. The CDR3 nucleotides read TGTGCAAGTCGCTTACAATCAACTAATGAAAAACTGTTTTTT.